This is a list of T cell receptor beta chains from one sample in a study of OX40 agonist ivuxolimab in advanced cancers. Clones were read by immunoSEQ multiplex PCR, and TCRdb kept only the in-frame ones, dropping some. The data show roughly 53,000 clones, with around four fifths seen just once and under 3.5% held by the top ten. The starting material was CD4+ or CD8+ T cells sorted from blood, obtained in a trial of the OX40 agonist ivuxolimab. The receptors were sampled from an adult with an advanced solid tumor such as melanoma, head and neck, liver or kidney cancer. Each CDR3 is given with its conserved first and last residue. Fields, in order: CDR3 protein, CDR3 DNA, D gene, clone size, V gene, J gene. A D gene is named only where the DNA matches it firmly. Size values are once, few and many counts, or a class for expanded clones, and some rows have none.

CASSFDSTYGPQETQYF	TGTGCCAGCAGTTTTGACTCCACCTACGGGCCCCAAGAGACCCAGTACTTC	-	-	TRBV11-3	TRBJ2-5
CASSEQRGGSETQYF	TGTGCCAGCAGTGAACAGCGGGGTGGCTCGGAGACCCAGTACTTC	TRBD2	-	TRBV6-1	TRBJ2-5
CASSQGWAVAYEQYF	TGCGCCAGCAGCCAAGGTTGGGCGGTGGCCTACGAGCAGTACTTC	-	-	TRBV4-3	TRBJ2-7
CASSVSGLYEQYF	TGTGCCAGCAGTGTGAGCGGATTATACGAGCAGTACTTC	-	-	TRBV25-1	TRBJ2-7
CASSPRTGLNYGYTF	TGTGCCAGCAGTCCTAGGACAGGTCTTAACTATGGCTACACCTTC	TRBD1	-	TRBV27	TRBJ1-2
CASSPGLAGGSSYNEQFF	TGTGCCAGTAGCCCGGGACTAGCGGGAGGGAGCTCCTACAATGAGCAGTTCTTC	TRBD2	-	TRBV19	TRBJ2-1
CASSPGGGTDTQYF	TGTGCCAGCAGTCCGGGGGGGGGCACAGATACGCAGTATTTT	TRBD2	-	TRBV2	TRBJ2-3
CASSERDFTDTQYF	TGTGCCAGCAGTGAACGAGACTTCACAGATACGCAGTATTTT	-	-	TRBV6-1	TRBJ2-3
CAISEFGPSEGNSPLHF	TGTGCCATCAGTGAGTTTGGGCCTTCGGAGGGTAATTCACCCCTCCACTTT	-	-	TRBV10-3	TRBJ1-6
CASSFDRGYNEQFF	TGTGCCAGCAGCTTCGACAGGGGGTACAATGAGCAGTTCTTC	TRBD1	once	TRBV7-9	TRBJ2-1
CASSAPQRDSNQPQHF	TGTGCCAGCAGCGCACCACAGAGGGATAGCAATCAGCCCCAGCATTTT	-	-	TRBV7-8	TRBJ1-5
CASSQDGVGTARGYTF	TGTGCCAGCAGCCAAGATGGGGTTGGGACAGCCCGGGGCTACACCTTC	TRBD1	-	TRBV11-2	TRBJ1-2
CASSLVPGRTYEQYF	TGCGCCAGCAGCTTGGTCCCAGGGCGAACCTACGAGCAGTACTTC	-	-	TRBV5-1	TRBJ2-7
CASSFRGHLKAEAFF	TGTGCCAGCAGCTTCAGGGGGCACTTGAAGGCTGAAGCTTTCTTT	TRBD1	-	TRBV5-6	TRBJ1-1
CASSSSANEKLFF	TGTGCCAGCAGCTCCTCGGCTAATGAAAAACTGTTTTTT	-	-	TRBV7-2	TRBJ1-4
CASSSGTEAGDYGYTF	TGCGCCAGCAGCTCCGGAACAGAGGCGGGGGACTATGGCTACACCTTC	-	few	TRBV5-1	TRBJ1-2
CAWVADTQYF	TGTGCCTGGGTGGCAGATACGCAGTATTTT	-	-	TRBV30	TRBJ2-3
CASSIGTEETQYF	TGTGCCAGCAGCATAGGGACGGAAGAGACCCAGTACTTC	-	-	TRBV7-2	TRBJ2-5
CASSPPYTNEQFF	TGTGCCAGCAGCCCCCCGTACACAAATGAGCAGTTCTTC	-	-	TRBV6-5	TRBJ2-1
CASSTGNEQFF	TGTGCCAGCAGTACAGGGAATGAGCAGTTCTTC	-	-	TRBV6-5	TRBJ2-1
CASSPGDDTEAFF	TGTGCCAGCAGCCCTGGAGACGACACTGAAGCTTTCTTT	-	-	TRBV9	TRBJ1-1
CASSLGNSDTGELFF	TGTGCCAGCAGCTTAGGAAACAGCGACACCGGGGAGCTGTTTTTT	-	-	TRBV7-7	TRBJ2-2
CASSWTDQETQYF	TGTGCCAGCAGTTGGACAGATCAAGAGACCCAGTACTTC	-	-	TRBV6-1	TRBJ2-5
CASSALPSGGGEQYF	TGTGCCAGCAGCGCACTGCCCAGCGGGGGTGGCGAGCAGTACTTC	TRBD2	-	TRBV5-4	TRBJ2-7
CASSVGLGQGREQYF	TGTGCCAGCAGCGTGGGACTCGGACAGGGGCGAGAGCAGTACTTC	TRBD1	-	TRBV9	TRBJ2-7
CASSLEGPSYEQYF	TGTGCCAGCAGTTTGGAGGGGCCCTCCTACGAGCAGTACTTC	-	-	TRBV27	TRBJ2-7
CASSLALQNSPLHF	TGTGCCAGCAGCTTAGCGCTGCAGAATTCACCCCTCCACTTT	-	-	TRBV7-2	TRBJ1-6
CASRRTGADTYEQYF	TGTGCCAGCAGAAGGACAGGGGCCGACACCTACGAGCAGTACTTC	TRBD1	-	TRBV5-6	TRBJ2-7
CASSSTTSGRFHEQYF	TGTGCCAGCAGCTCCACGACTAGCGGGAGGTTCCACGAGCAGTACTTC	TRBD2	-	TRBV11-3	TRBJ2-7
CASTRTSGSERKNEQFF	TGTGCCAGTACGAGGACTAGCGGGAGTGAAAGGAAAAATGAGCAGTTCTTC	TRBD2	-	TRBV19	TRBJ2-1
CASRPRAYEQYF	TGTGCCAGCAGGCCCCGGGCGTACGAGCAGTACTTC	-	-	TRBV6-5	TRBJ2-7
CASSYRGGVYEQYF	TGTGCCAGCAGTTACCGGGGTGGGGTCTACGAGCAGTACTTC	-	-	TRBV6-5	TRBJ2-7
CASSLGTGMTGELFF	TGTGCCAGCTCCCTTGGGACAGGGATGACCGGGGAGCTGTTTTTT	TRBD1	-	TRBV7-3	TRBJ2-2
CASSQGIKETQYF	TGTGCCAGCTCCCAGGGGATTAAGGAGACCCAGTACTTC	-	-	TRBV5-6	TRBJ2-5
CASSIGQGYSPLHF	TGTGCCAGCAGTATAGGACAGGGGTATTCACCCCTCCACTTT	TRBD1	-	TRBV2	TRBJ1-6
CASSYSRINSYNEQFF	TGTGCCAGCAGTTACTCCCGCATAAACTCCTACAATGAGCAGTTCTTC	-	-	TRBV6-5	TRBJ2-1
CASSLSGTSSEQYF	TGTGCCAGCAGCTTATCTGGGACTAGTAGTGAGCAGTACTTC	TRBD2	once	TRBV7-9	TRBJ2-7
CASSESRRAAQYF	TGCGCCAGCAGTGAGTCGCGGCGGGCTGCGCAGTATTTT	-	once	TRBV10-2	TRBJ2-3
CASSWDSNEKLFF	TGTGCCAGCAGTTGGGACAGCAATGAAAAACTGTTTTTT	TRBD1	-	TRBV7-9	TRBJ1-4
CASKTSGPYEQYF	TGTGCCAGCAAGACTAGCGGACCCTACGAGCAGTACTTC	TRBD2	once	TRBV27	TRBJ2-7
CASSLLPGSPLHF	TGCGCCAGCAGCTTGCTCCCAGGTTCACCCCTCCACTTT	-	-	TRBV5-1	TRBJ1-6
CASSLPGGNTEAFF	TGTGCCAGCAGCCTCCCGGGGGGGAACACTGAAGCTTTCTTT	-	-	TRBV14	TRBJ1-1
CASSQNRDRGHEQYF	TGTGCCAGCAGCCAAAACCGGGACAGGGGCCACGAGCAGTACTTC	TRBD1	-	TRBV4-2	TRBJ2-7
CASSIPGASTGELFF	TGTGCCAGTAGTATTCCGGGGGCCAGCACCGGGGAGCTGTTTTTT	-	-	TRBV19	TRBJ2-2
CASSFSPRPGTRNQPQHF	TGTGCCAGCAGCTTCTCCCCCCGGCCAGGGACGCGCAATCAGCCCCAGCATTTT	-	once	TRBV7-2	TRBJ1-5
CSVEGGRGTDTQYF	TGCAGCGTTGAAGGTGGGAGAGGCACAGATACGCAGTATTTT	-	-	TRBV29-1	TRBJ2-3
CASGQGDEGSPLHF	TGTGCCAGCGGACAAGGGGATGAGGGTTCACCCCTCCACTTT	-	few	TRBV6-5	TRBJ1-6
CASSDLAGSSTEAFF	TGTGCCAGCAGTGATCTGGCAGGGTCTAGCACTGAAGCTTTCTTT	-	-	TRBV6-1	TRBJ1-1
CASRLNYEQYF	TGTGCCAGCCGCCTAAACTACGAGCAGTACTTC	-	-	TRBV7-2	TRBJ2-7
CASSSYAMGPDTQYF	TGCGCCAGCAGCTCCTACGCTATGGGCCCAGATACGCAGTATTTT	-	once	TRBV4-1	TRBJ2-3
CASSEASRVETQYF	TGTGCCAGCAGTGAAGCTAGTAGGGTTGAGACCCAGTACTTC	-	-	TRBV6-1	TRBJ2-5
CASSLAGTSGRASRGVF	TGTGCCAGCAGCTTAGCTGGGACTAGCGGGAGGGCCTCCCGCGGTGTCTTC	TRBD2	once	TRBV5-4	TRBJ2-1